The clone carrying this T cell receptor (beta chain) qualifies as medium-sized. Its matching antigen is unknown. The data were taken from a study of vaccination and CD4 T cells after COVID-19. The wider study: Overlapping SARS-CoV-2, HCoV-NL63, HCoV-OC43 and HCoV-229E spike peptides were used to stimulate cells.

Treatment meaning: roughly 11-day PBMC culture with coronavirus spike peptide pools or control peptides (ViraFEST assay). Prior to the COVID-19 pandemic (2011-2018), the unexposed donor's CD4+ T cells were collected. ViraFEST relied on peptide pools to expand antigen-specific T cells; the TCRs were sequenced afterward. Days 3 and 7 saw half the medium replaced with fresh IL-2 medium. Oncomine TCR Beta short-read sequencing was applied to DNA from cultured CD4+ T cells. The template was genomic DNA from cultured CD4+ T cells. TCRdb used MiXCR to reprocess the PCR reads, holding one entry per CDR3 protein. The table has about 7,800 distinct CDR3 sequences, around two fifths seen once. This CDR3 is built from 17 residues. J lost 3 bases, V lost 1 base, and 8 bases had no gene match. Germline CDR1 reads LNHNV; CDR2 reads YYDKDF (reference sequence).

Specimen: CD4+ T cells from blood, cultured in vitro. This receptor was obtained from a human donor in good health. The genes are TRBV15 and TRBJ1-2; TRBD1 agrees at 10 bases. The CDR3 bases are TGTGCCACCAGCAGAGTATTGACAGGGGGCGCGGACTATGGCTACACCTTC. Amino acid sequence: CATSRVLTGGADYGYTF.